This T cell receptor (beta chain) originates from a study of shared clonotypes between healthy human individuals. Whole-study findings and limits: Clonotype sharing across a few donors was observed for approximately 5% of naive CD4 clonotypes. Estimated clonotype richness was generally higher in naive than memory subsets. Non-shared clonotypes had lower generation probabilities than those shared by all four donors.

This CDR3 is built from 17 residues. Trimming at V came to 1 base and at J to 2 bases, leaving 9 bases not matched to a gene. Germline values: CDR1 SGHDN, CDR2 FVKESK. CD45RA+ naive and CD45RA-negative memory subsets were separated from CD4+ cells. Assay used: immunoSEQ multiplex PCR; TCRdb lists only in-frame clones, some missing. This table holds 700,000 or so clones, roughly 70% found once. Remarks on this clone: What it binds is unknown.

This chain links TRBV14 with TRBJ2-7; 9 nucleotides align to TRBD2. The sample taken for sequencing was memory CD4+ T cells sorted from blood. Stated subset: CD45RA-negative fraction. This sequence originates from a woman in her twenties or thirties in good health. The CDR3 DNA reads as TGTGCCAGCAGCCAAGCCCCCAGGGCGGGAGGGCCCTACGAGCAGTACTTC. Translated, it gives CASSQAPRAGGPYEQYF.